The entry below gives a single T cell receptor beta chain sequence along with its context. Its antigen remains unidentified. CDR3 length: 17 residues. J gave up 4 bases and V 3 bases, and 7 bases lay outside the gene matches. Germline loops: CDR1 ENHRY, CDR2 SYGVKD. This table comes from immunoSEQ multiplex PCR, and its TCRdb copy is limited to in-frame clones, with some not included. Counted here are some 52,000 clones, roughly 80% occurring once; the ten biggest clones make up around 3.4%. This entry comes from a study of PD-L1 blockade in urothelial cancer. Across the whole study: Blood samples contained a median about 150,000 T cells.

Whole-study results and caveats: When measured at 3 weeks, tumor-associated blood clones expanded more in durable-benefit patients. Pretreatment peripheral blood TCR clonality that fell below the median predicted better survival among the patients studied.

The TCR originated in a man aged 65 to 79 with urothelial cancer. The sequences come from PBMCs, collected around atezolizumab (anti-PD-L1) treatment. This chain connects TRBV10-3 to TRBJ2-7, with 15 bases identical to TRBD2. The CDR3 nucleotides read TGTGCCATCAGTGACGATCGGACTAGCGGGGGGGCTTACGAGCAGTACTTC. Protein product: CAISDDRTSGGAYEQYF.